This T cell receptor (beta chain) was sequenced for a study of CD8 T cells in Susac syndrome. About 0.5 to 1 ug RNA was reverse transcribed with random hexamers. Using its own MiXCR run on the immunoSEQ multiplex PCR reads, TCRdb lists one record per CDR3 protein. The sample includes over 100,000 distinct CDR3 sequences, less than 97% of them seen just once. Looked up from germline, CDR1 is LNHNV and CDR2 is YYDKDF (reference sequence). This CDR3 region has 14 residues. The V end lost 0 bases, the J end lost 5 bases, and 10 bases lay between the germline ends. This clonotype has a single count. Sequencing was done on a sample of CD4+ T cells from PBMCs. The TCR was taken from a human donor in good health. The chain has TRBV15 and TRBJ1-2, with D possibly matching TRBD1 (5 bases). The CDR3 DNA reads as TGTGCCACCAGCAGAGATCCGGAGGGGTATGGCTACACCTTC. Translation gives CATSRDPEGYGYTF.